A selection of T cell receptor beta chains follows, all from one sample in a study of cytomegalovirus exposure and HLA in healthy donors. Data came from immunoSEQ multiplex PCR; TCRdb stores just in-frame clones and leaves some out. Altogether approximately 58,000 clones are present, roughly 94% being singletons, with the ten largest covering 2% to 2.5%. The sample consisted of PBMCs. These TCRs come from a man aged 18 to 29 in good health and CMV-seronegative. CDR3s include the opening cysteine and the closing phenylalanine or tryptophan. A D gene is named only where the DNA matches it firmly. Size tells how often a clone was seen (once, few, many) or the class of an expanded clone, and some rows leave it out.

CDR3aa,CDR3nt,abundance,len,d_gene,v_gene,j_gene
CASISIGGNEQFF,TGTGCCAGTATTTCCATCGGGGGAAATGAGCAGTTCTTC,once,13,NA,TRBV19,TRBJ2-1
CASSYPPQGEQYF,TGTGCCAGCAGTTACCCCCCCCAGGGCGAGCAGTACTTC,NA,13,NA,TRBV6-5,TRBJ2-7
CASSQRTSALYEQYF,TGTGCCAGCAGCCAACGGACTAGCGCCCTCTACGAGCAGTACTTC,NA,15,TRBD2,TRBV2,TRBJ2-7
CASMGDRDYEQYF,TGTGCCAGCATGGGGGACAGGGACTACGAGCAGTACTTC,NA,13,TRBD1,TRBV2,TRBJ2-7
CASSLTSGPYEQYF,TGTGCCAGCAGCCTTACTAGCGGCCCCTACGAGCAGTACTTC,NA,14,TRBD2,TRBV7-2,TRBJ2-7
CSAARETQYF,TGCAGTGCTGCGAGAGAGACCCAGTACTTC,once,10,NA,TRBV20-1,TRBJ2-5
CAWSVKGTNTGELFF,TGTGCCTGGAGTGTAAAGGGGACGAACACCGGGGAGCTGTTTTTT,NA,15,NA,TRBV30,TRBJ2-2
CAWSVPPGQGRSYEQYF,TGTGCCTGGAGTGTCCCCCCCGGGCAGGGGCGATCCTACGAGCAGTACTTC,NA,17,NA,TRBV30,TRBJ2-7
CASSPPTRNTEAFF,TGTGCCAGTAGTCCTCCGACACGGAACACTGAAGCTTTCTTT,NA,14,NA,TRBV19,TRBJ1-1
CASSSRTVGNQPQHF,TGTGCCAGCAGTAGCCGGACAGTGGGTAATCAGCCCCAGCATTTT,NA,15,NA,TRBV6-1,TRBJ1-5
CASSPGFLSTGELFF,TGTGCCAGCAGCCCAGGATTTCTAAGCACCGGGGAGCTGTTTTTT,NA,15,NA,TRBV13,TRBJ2-2
CASSLAGLATGELFF,TGTGCCAGCAGCTTGGCCGGACTAGCAACCGGGGAGCTGTTTTTT,NA,15,TRBD2,TRBV5-8,TRBJ2-2
CASSLTSGFDEQFF,TGCGCCAGCAGCTTGACTAGCGGGTTCGATGAGCAGTTCTTC,NA,14,TRBD2,TRBV5-1,TRBJ2-1
CASSIEAGGLYEQYF,TGTGCCAGTAGTATAGAAGCGGGAGGGCTGTACGAGCAGTACTTC,NA,15,TRBD2,TRBV19,TRBJ2-7
CASSLGGDGEQFF,TGTGCCAGCAGTTTAGGCGGGGACGGGGAGCAGTTCTTC,NA,13,NA,TRBV27,TRBJ2-1
CASSSGTGGDTQYF,TGTGCCAGCAGTTCCGGGACAGGGGGAGATACGCAGTATTTT,NA,14,TRBD1,TRBV6-1,TRBJ2-3
CASSHGRESYNEQFF,TGTGCCAGCTCACACGGGAGGGAGTCCTACAATGAGCAGTTCTTC,NA,15,TRBD2,TRBV18,TRBJ2-1
CAWNFDRGAFF,TGTGCCTGGAACTTTGACAGGGGAGCTTTCTTT,once,11,TRBD1,TRBV30,TRBJ1-1
CASTLTGGWVTEAFF,TGTGCCAGCACCTTGACAGGGGGCTGGGTCACTGAAGCTTTCTTT,NA,15,TRBD1,TRBV6-1,TRBJ1-1
CASSPSPVPTSFRGTEAFF,TGTGCCAGCAGCCCCAGCCCTGTTCCGACAAGTTTTAGGGGCACTGAAGCTTTCTTT,NA,19,NA,TRBV5-6,TRBJ1-1
CASSPRAGSSGANVLTF,TGTGCCAGCAGCCCCAGGGCAGGAAGCTCTGGGGCCAACGTCCTGACTTTC,NA,17,NA,TRBV5-6,TRBJ2-6
CSVDLGREPGELFF,TGCAGCGTTGACCTGGGCAGGGAACCCGGGGAGCTGTTTTTT,NA,14,NA,TRBV29-1,TRBJ2-2
CASSRTAPNEKLFF,TGTGCCAGCAGCAGGACAGCCCCTAATGAAAAACTGTTTTTT,NA,14,NA,TRBV7-2,TRBJ1-4
CASSIVLASDTQYF,TGTGCCAGTAGTATAGTACTAGCGTCAGATACGCAGTATTTT,NA,14,TRBD2,TRBV19,TRBJ2-3
CASSRGQGAIEQYF,TGTGCCAGCAGCCGAGGACAGGGGGCAATCGAGCAGTACTTC,NA,14,TRBD1,TRBV6-5,TRBJ2-7
CASSYSAGGTEAFF,TGTGCCAGCAGTTACTCAGCAGGGGGAACTGAAGCTTTCTTT,NA,14,TRBD1,TRBV6-5,TRBJ1-1
CASSPLTSGAYNEQFF,TGTGCCAGCAGCCCCCTCACTAGCGGGGCCTACAATGAGCAGTTCTTC,NA,16,TRBD2,TRBV7-8,TRBJ2-1
CASCPTGLDTQYF,TGTGCCAGCTGCCCTACAGGTTTAGATACGCAGTATTTT,NA,13,NA,TRBV27,TRBJ2-3
CACQGFGVKRAEAFF,TGTGCCTGCCAGGGGTTCGGGGTTAAGAGGGCTGAAGCTTTCTTT,NA,15,NA,TRBV19,TRBJ1-1
CASSQDRGLNQPQHF,TGTGCCAGCAGCCAAGACAGGGGTTTAAATCAGCCCCAGCATTTT,NA,15,TRBD1,TRBV6-6,TRBJ1-5
CASSRDRNNQPQHF,TGTGCCAGCAGCCGGGACAGAAACAATCAGCCCCAGCATTTT,once,14,TRBD1,TRBV2,TRBJ1-5
CASSLSGSPEAFF,TGTGCCAGCAGTTTAAGCGGCAGCCCTGAAGCTTTCTTT,NA,13,NA,TRBV27,TRBJ1-1
CAIHDGYEQYF,TGTGCCATCCACGACGGGTACGAGCAGTACTTC,NA,11,NA,TRBV27,TRBJ2-7
CASSKTGGYGYTF,TGTGCCAGCAGCAAGACAGGGGGCTATGGCTACACCTTC,NA,13,TRBD1,TRBV11-3,TRBJ1-2
CASSSRQGANYGYTF,TGTGCCAGCAGCTCACGACAGGGAGCTAACTATGGCTACACCTTC,NA,15,TRBD1,TRBV11-2,TRBJ1-2
CASPGSENSNQPQHF,TGTGCCAGTCCAGGGTCTGAGAATAGCAATCAGCCCCAGCATTTT,NA,15,NA,TRBV6-4,TRBJ1-5
CASSRDRGREKLFF,TGCGCCAGCAGCCGCGACAGGGGGAGGGAAAAACTGTTTTTT,NA,14,TRBD1,TRBV4-3,TRBJ1-4
CASSDKGGLAGSDTQYF,TGTGCCAGCAGTGACAAGGGGGGACTAGCGGGATCAGATACGCAGTATTTT,NA,17,TRBD2,TRBV6-1,TRBJ2-3
CASSQLAGGYNEQFF,TGTGCCAGCAGCCAGCTAGCGGGAGGCTACAATGAGCAGTTCTTC,NA,15,TRBD2,TRBV14,TRBJ2-1
CATGDSYEQYF,TGTGCCACCGGGGACAGCTACGAGCAGTACTTC,NA,11,TRBD1,TRBV7-2,TRBJ2-7
CASSYRTGLNGYTF,TGTGCCAGCAGTTACCGGACAGGGTTAAATGGCTACACCTTC,few,14,TRBD1,TRBV6-5,TRBJ1-2